One and the same sample provided the 9 T cell receptor beta chains below, sequenced in a study of T-cell memory formation after mild COVID-19 (dated by TCRdb to the early 2020s). To prepare the library, 5' RACE was applied. Instrument on record: Illumina NovaSeq 6000. The public sequencing data were trimmed at Q25 with fastp and processed into clonotypes with MiXCR by TCRdb, which kept only in-frame beta chains. Each entry is one CDR3 protein sequence, shown with its most common DNA and genes. The sample profile shows about 340,000 distinct CDR3 sequences; approximately 15% of them were found once. Together, the top ten hold 20% to 25% of the sample. The material sequenced was PBMCs or a T cell subset sorted from them (not recorded which). Source of these receptors: a man in his late teens or twenties who had mild COVID-19 (a few samples of this study predate the infection). The sample titles of this study are shuffled in the database, so cell type and time point are left out; the donor was told from shared clones.

The chain joins TRBV7-6 to TRBJ1-2; maybe TRBD1 (6 bases). Germline CDR1 reads SGHVS; CDR2 reads FNYEAQ. The ends were cut back, 2 bases at V and 3 bases at J, with 16 bases in the middle. The CDR3 consists of 16 residues. CDR3 region: CASSLKATGRDYGYTF. The CDR3 coding sequence is TGTGCCAGCAGCTTAAAAGCGACAGGTCGCGACTATGGCTACACCTTC.

This clonotype was found a few times. The rearrangement joins TRBV5-1 to TRBJ1-5, with TRBD1 as a possible D gene (5 bases). Germline CDR1 and CDR2: SGHRS and YFSETQ. Deletions cut 0 bases from V and 1 base from J, with 8 bases between. The CDR3 runs 15 residues. Here the CDR3 DNA reads TGCGCCAGCAGCTTGGAAGGGGAGAGCAATCAGCCCCAGCATTTT. Its protein is CASSLEGESNQPQHF.

Only a few counts were recorded for this clonotype. The chain joins TRBV2 to TRBJ2-1; D is possibly TRBD2 (6 bases). From germline, CDR1 is SNHLY and CDR2 FYNNEI. Trimming stripped 5 bases from V and 7 bases from J, with 12 bases between. This CDR3 contains 13 residues. CDR3 region: CASSSGGGNEQFF. In nucleotides, the CDR3 is TGTGCCAGCAGTTCCGGGGGAGGTAATGAGCAGTTCTTC.

The chain uses TRBV11-2 and TRBJ2-7; D gene ambiguous. This CDR3 has 11 residues. CDR1 is SGHAT and CDR2 is FQNNGV in the germline V gene. The germline V and J ends were trimmed by 1 base and 7 bases, with 5 bases remaining between them. Written as DNA, the CDR3 is TGTGCCAGCAGCTTAGTGGGGGAGCAGTACTTC. Protein: CASSLVGEQYF.

This clonotype occurred a few times. The rearrangement uses TRBV20-1 and TRBJ2-3; 12 nucleotides line up with TRBD2. Looked up from germline, CDR1 is DFQATT and CDR2 is SNEGSKA (reference sequence). The CDR3 is made up of 16 amino acids. Trimming took 6 bases from V and 3 from J; bases not matched to a gene: 10. CDR3 protein: CSARRASGGATDTQYF. Written as DNA, the CDR3 is TGCAGTGCCCGAAGGGCTAGCGGGGGGGCGACAGATACGCAGTATTTT.

This clonotype was recorded a few times. The J gene is TRBJ1-1, the V gene TRBV3-1; D might be TRBD1 (5 bases). CDR1 is LGHDT, CDR2 YNNKEL, per germline (reference sequence). The ends were cut back, 4 bases at V and 2 bases at J, with 11 bases in the middle. The length of the CDR3 is 14 residues. This CDR3 is CASSPTGVNTEAFF. The CDR3 bases are TGTGCCAGCAGCCCAACGGGGGTAAACACTGAAGCTTTCTTT.

DNA for the CDR3: TGTGCCACCAGTGATCGCCCGGGCGGCGAGCAGTACGTC. Translated, it gives CATSDRPGGEQYV. This chain uses TRBV24-1 with TRBJ2-7, with D unresolved. The V gene lost 3 bases and the J gene lost 6 bases, with 11 bases spanning the gap. There are 13 residues in the CDR3. Germline CDR1 reads KGHDR; CDR2 reads SFDVKD.

This sequence joins TRBV6-6 and TRBJ1-2; D ambiguous. Germline V gene sequence: CDR1 MNHNY, CDR2 SVGAGI (reference sequence). Trimming shortened V by 0 bases and J by 7 bases, and 15 bases separated the two germline ends. This CDR3 region has 15 residues. CDR3 sequence: CASSYSIIEGFGYTF. The DNA for the CDR3 is TGTGCCAGCAGTTACTCGATTATAGAGGGTTTTGGCTACACCTTC.

The V and J genes are TRBV7-8 and TRBJ2-3; D is undetermined. Trimming left V 2 bases short and J 0 bases short, with 9 bases between. Germline CDR1 is SGHVS and CDR2 is FQNEAQ. The CDR3 is made up of 15 amino acids. CDR3 nucleotides: TGTGCCAGCAGCTTAAACGTCCTTAGCACAGATACGCAGTATTTT. This codes for CASSLNVLSTDTQYF.